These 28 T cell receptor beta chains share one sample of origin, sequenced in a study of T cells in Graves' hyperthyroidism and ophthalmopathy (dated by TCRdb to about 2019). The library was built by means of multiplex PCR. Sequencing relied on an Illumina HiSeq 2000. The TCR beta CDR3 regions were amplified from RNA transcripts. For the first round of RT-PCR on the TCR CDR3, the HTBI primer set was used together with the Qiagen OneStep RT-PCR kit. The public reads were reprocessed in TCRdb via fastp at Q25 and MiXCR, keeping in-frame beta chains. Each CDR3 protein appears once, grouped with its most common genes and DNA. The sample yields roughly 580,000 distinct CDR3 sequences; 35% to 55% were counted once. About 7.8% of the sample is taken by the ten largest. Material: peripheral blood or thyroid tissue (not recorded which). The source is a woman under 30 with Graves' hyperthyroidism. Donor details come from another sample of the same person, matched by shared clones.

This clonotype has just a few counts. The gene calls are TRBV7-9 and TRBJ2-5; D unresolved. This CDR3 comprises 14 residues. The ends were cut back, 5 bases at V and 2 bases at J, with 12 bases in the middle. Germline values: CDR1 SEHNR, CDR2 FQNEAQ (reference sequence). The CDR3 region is CASSPAGTQETQYF. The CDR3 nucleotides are TGTGCCAGCAGCCCCGCCGGTACTCAAGAGACCCAGTACTTC.

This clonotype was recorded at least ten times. The CDR3, as DNA: TGTGCCAGCAGCTTAACGGGACTCGACTTCTCTGGGGCCAACGTCCTGACTTTC. This gives the protein CASSLTGLDFSGANVLTF. The chain combines TRBV7-8 with TRBJ2-6, with a weak D call TRBD2 (6 bases). CDR1 and CDR2 (germline): SGHVS, FQNEAQ. The V gene lost 2 bases and the J gene lost 0 bases, with 14 bases spanning the gap. The CDR3 spans 18 residues.

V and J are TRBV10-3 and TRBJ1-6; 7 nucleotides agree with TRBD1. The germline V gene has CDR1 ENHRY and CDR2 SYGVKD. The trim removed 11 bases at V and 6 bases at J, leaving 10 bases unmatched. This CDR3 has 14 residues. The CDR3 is CALHAGTANSPLHF. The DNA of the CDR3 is TGTGCCCTCCACGCCGGGACAGCTAATTCACCCCTCCACTTT.

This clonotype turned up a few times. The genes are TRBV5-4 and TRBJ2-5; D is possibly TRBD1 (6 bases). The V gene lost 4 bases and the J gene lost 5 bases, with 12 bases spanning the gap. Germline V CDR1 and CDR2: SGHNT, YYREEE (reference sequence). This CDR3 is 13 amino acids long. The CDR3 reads CASSADSWETQYF. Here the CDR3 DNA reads TGTGCCAGCAGCGCGGACAGCTGGGAGACCCAGTACTTC.

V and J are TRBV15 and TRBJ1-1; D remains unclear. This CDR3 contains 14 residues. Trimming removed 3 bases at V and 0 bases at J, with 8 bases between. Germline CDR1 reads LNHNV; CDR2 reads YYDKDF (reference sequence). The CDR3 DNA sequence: TGTGCCACCAGCAGCTTAGGAGTGAACACTGAAGCTTTCTTT. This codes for CATSSLGVNTEAFF.

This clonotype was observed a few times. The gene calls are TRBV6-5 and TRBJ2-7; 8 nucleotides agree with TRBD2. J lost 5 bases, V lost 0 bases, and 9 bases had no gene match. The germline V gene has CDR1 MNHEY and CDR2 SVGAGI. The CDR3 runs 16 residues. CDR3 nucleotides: TGTGCCAGCAGTTACTCGTTCGGGAGGGGTGGGCACGAGCAGTACTTC. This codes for CASSYSFGRGGHEQYF.

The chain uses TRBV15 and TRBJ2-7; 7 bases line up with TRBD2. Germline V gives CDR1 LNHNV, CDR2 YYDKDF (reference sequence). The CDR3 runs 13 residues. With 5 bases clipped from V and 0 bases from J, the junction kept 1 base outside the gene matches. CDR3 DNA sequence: TGTGCCACCAGCCGCGGGAGCTCCTACGAGCAGTACTTC. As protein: CATSRGSSYEQYF.

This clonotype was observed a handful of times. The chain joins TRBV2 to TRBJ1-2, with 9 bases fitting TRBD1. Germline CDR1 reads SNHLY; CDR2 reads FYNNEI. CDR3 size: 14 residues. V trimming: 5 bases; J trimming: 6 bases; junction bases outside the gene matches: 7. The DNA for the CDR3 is TGTGCCAGCAGTAAACGGGACAGGGACCATGGCTACACCTTC. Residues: CASSKRDRDHGYTF.

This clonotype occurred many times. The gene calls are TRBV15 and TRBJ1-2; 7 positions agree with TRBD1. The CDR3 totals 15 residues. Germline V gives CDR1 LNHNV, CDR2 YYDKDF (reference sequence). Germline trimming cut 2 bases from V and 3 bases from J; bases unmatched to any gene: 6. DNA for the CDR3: TGTGCCACCAGCAGAACAGGGGCTAGAGACTATGGCTACACCTTC. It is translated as CATSRTGARDYGYTF.

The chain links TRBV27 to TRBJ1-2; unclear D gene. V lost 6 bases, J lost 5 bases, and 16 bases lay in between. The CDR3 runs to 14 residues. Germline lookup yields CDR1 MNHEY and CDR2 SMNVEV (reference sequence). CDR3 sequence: CASSLKEDRYGYTF. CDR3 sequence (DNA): TGTGCCAGCAGCCTAAAGGAGGACCGATATGGCTACACCTTC.

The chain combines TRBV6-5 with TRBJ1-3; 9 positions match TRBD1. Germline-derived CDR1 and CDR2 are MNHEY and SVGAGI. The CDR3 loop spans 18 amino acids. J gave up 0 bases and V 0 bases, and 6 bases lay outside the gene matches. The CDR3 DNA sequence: TGTGCCAGCAGTTACTCGAACAGGGGGCTAAACTCTGGAAACACCATATATTTT. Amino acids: CASSYSNRGLNSGNTIYF.

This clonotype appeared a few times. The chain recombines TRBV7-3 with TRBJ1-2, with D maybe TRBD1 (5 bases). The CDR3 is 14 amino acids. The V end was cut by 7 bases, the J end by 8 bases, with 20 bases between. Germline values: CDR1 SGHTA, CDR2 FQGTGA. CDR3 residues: CASTFSPTARGYTF. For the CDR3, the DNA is TGTGCCAGCACCTTCTCACCGACAGCTCGGGGCTACACCTTC.

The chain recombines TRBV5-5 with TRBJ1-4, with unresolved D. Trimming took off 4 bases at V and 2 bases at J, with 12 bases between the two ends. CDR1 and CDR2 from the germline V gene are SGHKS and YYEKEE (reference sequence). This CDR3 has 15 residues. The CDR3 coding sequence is TGTGCCAGCAGCACATTAAGGGAGACTAATGAAAAACTGTTTTTT. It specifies CASSTLRETNEKLFF.

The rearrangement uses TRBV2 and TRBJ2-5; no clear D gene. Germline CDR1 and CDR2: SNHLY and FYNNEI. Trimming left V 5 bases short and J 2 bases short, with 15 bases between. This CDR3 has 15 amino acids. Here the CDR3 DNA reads TGTGCCAGCAGTCCTTTTTTGAGCGTACAAGAGACCCAGTACTTC. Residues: CASSPFLSVQETQYF.

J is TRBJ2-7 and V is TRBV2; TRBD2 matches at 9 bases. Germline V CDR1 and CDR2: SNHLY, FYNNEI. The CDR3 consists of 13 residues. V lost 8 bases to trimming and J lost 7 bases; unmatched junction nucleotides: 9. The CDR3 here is CASLTSGWGEQYF. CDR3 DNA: TGTGCCAGCTTAACTAGCGGGTGGGGAGAGCAGTACTTC.

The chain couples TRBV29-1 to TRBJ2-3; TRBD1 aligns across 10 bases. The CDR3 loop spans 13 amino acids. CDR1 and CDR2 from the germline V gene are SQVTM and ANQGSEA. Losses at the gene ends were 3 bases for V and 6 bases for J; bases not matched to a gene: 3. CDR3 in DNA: TGCAGCGTTGAGGACAGGGGGAGGGATACGCAGTATTTT. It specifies CSVEDRGRDTQYF.

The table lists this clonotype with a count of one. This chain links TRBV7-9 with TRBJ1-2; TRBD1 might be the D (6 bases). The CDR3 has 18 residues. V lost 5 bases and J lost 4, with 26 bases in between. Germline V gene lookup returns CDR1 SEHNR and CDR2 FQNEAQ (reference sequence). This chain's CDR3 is CASSARELSTGILYGYTF. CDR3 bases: TGTGCCAGCAGCGCCCGAGAGCTATCTACAGGGATTCTCTATGGCTACACCTTC.

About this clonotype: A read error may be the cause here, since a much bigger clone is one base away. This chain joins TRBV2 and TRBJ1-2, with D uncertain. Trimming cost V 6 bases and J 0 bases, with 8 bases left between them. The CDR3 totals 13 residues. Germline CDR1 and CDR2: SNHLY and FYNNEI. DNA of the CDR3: TGTGCCAGCAGGGGCGTAGCTAACTATGGCTACACCTTC. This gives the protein CASRGVANYGYTF.

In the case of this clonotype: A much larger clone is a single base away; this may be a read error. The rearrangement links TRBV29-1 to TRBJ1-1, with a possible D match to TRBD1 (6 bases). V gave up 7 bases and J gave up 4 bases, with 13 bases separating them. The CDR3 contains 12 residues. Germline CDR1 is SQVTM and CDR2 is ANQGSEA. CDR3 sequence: CSATRQATEAFF. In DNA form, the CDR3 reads TGCAGCGCCACGCGACAGGCCACTGAAGCTTTCTTT.

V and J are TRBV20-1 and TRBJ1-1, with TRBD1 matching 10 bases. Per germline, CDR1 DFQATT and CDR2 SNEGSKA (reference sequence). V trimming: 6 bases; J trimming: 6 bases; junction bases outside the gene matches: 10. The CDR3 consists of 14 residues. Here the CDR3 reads CSASGQGEDPEAFF. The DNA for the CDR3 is TGCAGTGCGAGCGGACAGGGGGAAGACCCTGAAGCTTTCTTT.

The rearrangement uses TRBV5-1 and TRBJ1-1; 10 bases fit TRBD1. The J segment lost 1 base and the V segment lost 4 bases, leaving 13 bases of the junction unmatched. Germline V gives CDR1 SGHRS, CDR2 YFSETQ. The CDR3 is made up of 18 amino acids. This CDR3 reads CASSQSGTGALGNTEAFF. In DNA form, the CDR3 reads TGCGCCAGCAGCCAGTCCGGGACAGGGGCTTTGGGGAACACTGAAGCTTTCTTT.

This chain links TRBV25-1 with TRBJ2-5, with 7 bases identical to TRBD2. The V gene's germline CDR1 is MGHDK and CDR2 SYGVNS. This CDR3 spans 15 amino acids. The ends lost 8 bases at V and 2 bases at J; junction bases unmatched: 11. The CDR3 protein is CASHTSVERQETQYF. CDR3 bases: TGTGCCAGCCATACTAGCGTTGAACGACAAGAGACCCAGTACTTC.

This chain's CDR3 is CATGAGLVEQYF. In DNA, the CDR3 is TGTGCCACCGGGGCGGGGTTGGTCGAGCAGTACTTC. The J gene is TRBJ2-7, the V gene TRBV10-3; a weak D match, TRBD2 (6 bases). Germline CDR1 is ENHRY and CDR2 is SYGVKD. This CDR3 region has 12 residues. Trimming removed 10 bases at V and 6 bases at J, with 16 bases between.

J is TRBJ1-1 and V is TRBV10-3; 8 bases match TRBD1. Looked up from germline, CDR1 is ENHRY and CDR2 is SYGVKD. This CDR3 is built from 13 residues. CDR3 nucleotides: TGTGCTAATGGACAGGGTTTGACCACTGAAGCTTTCTTT. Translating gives CANGQGLTTEAFF.

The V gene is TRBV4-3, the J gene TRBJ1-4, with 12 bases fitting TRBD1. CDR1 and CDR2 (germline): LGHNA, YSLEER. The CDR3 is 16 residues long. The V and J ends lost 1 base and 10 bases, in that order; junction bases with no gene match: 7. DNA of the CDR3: TGCGCCAGCAGCCAAGTGCCGGGACAGGGGGCTGGAAAACTGTTTTTT. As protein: CASSQVPGQGAGKLFF.

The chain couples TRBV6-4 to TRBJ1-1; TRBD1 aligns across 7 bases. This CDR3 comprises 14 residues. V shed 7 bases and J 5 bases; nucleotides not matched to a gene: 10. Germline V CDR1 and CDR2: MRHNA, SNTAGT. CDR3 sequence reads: CASTDSTGRTEAFF. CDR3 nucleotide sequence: TGTGCCAGCACCGATTCGACAGGGCGTACTGAAGCTTTCTTT.

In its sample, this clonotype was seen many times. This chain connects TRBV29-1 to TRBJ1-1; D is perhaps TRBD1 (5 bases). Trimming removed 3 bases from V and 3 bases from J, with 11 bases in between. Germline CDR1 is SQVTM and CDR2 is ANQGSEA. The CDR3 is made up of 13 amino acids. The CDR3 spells CSVDSREDTEAFF. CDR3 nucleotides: TGCAGCGTTGATAGCAGGGAGGACACTGAAGCTTTCTTT.

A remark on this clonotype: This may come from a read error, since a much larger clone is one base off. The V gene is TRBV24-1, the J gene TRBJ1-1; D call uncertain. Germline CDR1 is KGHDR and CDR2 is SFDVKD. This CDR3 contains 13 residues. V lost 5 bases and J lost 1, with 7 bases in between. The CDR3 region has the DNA TGTGCCACCAGTGGACACGGGAACACTGAAGCTTTCTTT. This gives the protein CATSGHGNTEAFF.